This paragraph covers one T cell receptor (beta chain) sequence. This clone was detected once. Its antigen target is currently unknown. Within one base of it there is no much larger clone, and no base qualities were kept. These data are taken from a study of graft-versus-host responses after intestinal transplantation (dated by TCRdb to the early 2020s). Describing the broader study: The transplants that recipients got were multivisceral, liver-intestinal, or isolated intestinal. Alloreactive clones were identified by sequencing pre-transplant mixed lymphocyte reaction products and comparing them with unstimulated pre-transplant donor and recipient T cells. Instead of going to the commercial service, samples from a few later patients were sequenced in-house on an Illumina MiSeq and processed with MiXCR. All recipients received anti-thymocyte globulin induction followed by maintenance tacrolimus and steroids for three to four years. The cohort enrolled around 25 intestinal transplant recipients including one retransplant, and a few patients lacking pretransplant specimens were excluded. A peak of at least 4% donor T cells among recipient peripheral blood mononuclear cells was the definition used for donor T cell macrochimerism. Graft-versus-host and host-versus-graft alloreactive T cell clones were tracked in the graft, circulation and bone marrow after intestinal transplantation using bulk TCR-beta CDR3 sequencing.

Receptor libraries were prepared by the immunoSEQ multiplex PCR assay. In most patients, genomic DNA was isolated using the Qiagen DNeasy Blood and Tissue Kit and sent frozen to Adaptive Biotechnologies for TCR sequencing. For most patients, high-throughput TCR-beta CDR3 sequencing of genomic DNA was performed by Adaptive Biotechnologies. As for the authors' bioinformatics: Adaptive's ImmunoSEQ software was the source of the TCR sequencing data for over 15 patients, while three other patients were processed with MiXCR and VDJtools. To correct CD4 versus CD8 sorting errors, any sequence found in both subsets at a frequency ratio below 5:1 was removed. CDR3 nucleotide sequences shared between donor and recipient were removed because their origin could not be assigned. Alloreactive clones required at least 2-fold expansion over unstimulated cells and minimum CFSE-low frequency of 0.002% (template counts) or 0.001% (read counts). Mappable clones were those detected in sequenced pre-transplant spleen, lymph node, or MLR CFSE-low populations of the donor or recipient. The cumulative frequency of alloreactive clones was calculated as a percentage of all sequences, weighted by copy number. TCRdb limited this immuneACCESS table to in-frame rearrangements with V and J called. A share of clones is missing; checked studies link under half to unresolved V genes, and the rest is unexplained. V, J and clone size reflect that table, while D and trimming were determined from the DNA. Counted in this sample were fewer than 130,000 clones; about 94% of them appeared once. 0.4% to 0.65% of the sample goes to the ten largest clones.

The meaning of the sample's time point label: cells obtained before transplantation from donor or recipient. CD3+CD4+ and CD3+CD8+ populations were FACS-sorted from unstimulated pre-transplant donor and recipient cells taken from spleen or lymph nodes. What the study reported, not specific to this receptor: GvH clones were found in recipient bone marrow, and some of the GvH clones appeared earlier in ileal mucosa or blood, which is consistent with an intestinal mucosal origin. The relatively low number and heterogeneity of intestinal transplant patients limited the conclusions. In patients with donor T cell macrochimerism, the allografts had high GvH to HvG T cell clonal ratios. Early after transplant, peak levels of circulating GvH clones were associated with declines in HvG clones.

This sequence originates from a human donor who received an intestinal transplant. The sequencing here drew on unstimulated CD8+ T cells sorted from spleen or lymph node cells, taken before intestinal transplant.

Read as DNA, the sequence is TGTGCCAGTAGTAAGAGACAGGGGAATCAGCCCCAGCATTTT. Translated, it reads CASSKRQGNQPQHF. The rearrangement combines TRBV19 with TRBJ1-5, with 8 bases aligning to TRBD1. V lost 4 bases and J lost 4 bases, and the count of bases not matched to a germline gene is 3. According to the germline V gene (reference sequence), CDR1 reads LNHDA and CDR2 reads SQIVND. The CDR3 contains 14 residues, cysteine and phenylalanine counted. The sequence is cut down to CDR3 DNA, 42 bases in frame from base 1.